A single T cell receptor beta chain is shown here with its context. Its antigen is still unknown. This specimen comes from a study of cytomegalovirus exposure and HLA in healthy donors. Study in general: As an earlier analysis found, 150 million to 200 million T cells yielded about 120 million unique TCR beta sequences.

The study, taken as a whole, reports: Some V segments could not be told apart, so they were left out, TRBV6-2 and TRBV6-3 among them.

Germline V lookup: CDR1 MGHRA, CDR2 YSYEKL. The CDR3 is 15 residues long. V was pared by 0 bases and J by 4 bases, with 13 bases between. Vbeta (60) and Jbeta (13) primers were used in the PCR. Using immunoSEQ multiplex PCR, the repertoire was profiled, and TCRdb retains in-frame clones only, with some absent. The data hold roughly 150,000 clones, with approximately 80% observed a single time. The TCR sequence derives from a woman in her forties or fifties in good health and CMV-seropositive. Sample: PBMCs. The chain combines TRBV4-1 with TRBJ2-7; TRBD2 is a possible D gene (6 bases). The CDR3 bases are TGCGCCAGCAGCCAAGAAACTGACGGGGGATACGAGCAGTACTTC. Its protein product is CASSQETDGGYEQYF.